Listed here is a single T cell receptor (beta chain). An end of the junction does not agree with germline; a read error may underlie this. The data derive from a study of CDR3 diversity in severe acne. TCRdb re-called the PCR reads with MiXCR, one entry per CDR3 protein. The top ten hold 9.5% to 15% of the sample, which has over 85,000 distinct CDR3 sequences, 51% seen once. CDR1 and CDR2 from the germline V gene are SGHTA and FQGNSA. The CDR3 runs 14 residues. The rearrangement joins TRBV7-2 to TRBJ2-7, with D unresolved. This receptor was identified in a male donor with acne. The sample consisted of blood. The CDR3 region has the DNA TGTGCCAGCAGCTCTACTTCACCTGCCTACGAGCAGTGCTTC. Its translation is CASSSTSPAYEQCF.